This T cell receptor (beta chain) was recovered during a study of T cells in Graves' hyperthyroidism and ophthalmopathy. Template material for amplifying TCR beta CDR3 regions consisted of RNA transcripts. HTBI primers were employed in a first-round RT-PCR of the TCR CDR3. Via MiXCR, TCRdb re-called the multiplex PCR reads, giving one row per CDR3 protein. This sample has around 580,000 distinct CDR3 sequences, with 16% found just once. V was clipped by 4 bases and J by 4 bases, with 8 bases between them. This CDR3 is 14 amino acids long. Germline CDR1 is MDHEN and CDR2 is SYDVKM. This receptor was taken from a woman younger than 30 with Graves' hyperthyroidism. The sample was blood. The rearrangement uses TRBV28 and TRBJ1-6; D remains ambiguous. CDR3 coding DNA: TGTGCCAGCAGTTGGACGGAATATAATTCACCCCTCCACTTT. Amino acids: CASSWTEYNSPLHF.